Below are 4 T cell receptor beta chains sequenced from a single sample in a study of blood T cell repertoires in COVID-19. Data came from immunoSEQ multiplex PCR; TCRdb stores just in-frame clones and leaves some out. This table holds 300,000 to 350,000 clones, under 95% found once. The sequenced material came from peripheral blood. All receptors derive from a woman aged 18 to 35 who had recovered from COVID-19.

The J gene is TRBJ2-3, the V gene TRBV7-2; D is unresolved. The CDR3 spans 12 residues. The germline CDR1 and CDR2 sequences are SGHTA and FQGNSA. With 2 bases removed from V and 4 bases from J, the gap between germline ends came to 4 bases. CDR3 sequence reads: CASSLRADTQYF. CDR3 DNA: TGTGCCAGCAGCTTACGGGCAGATACGCAGTATTTT. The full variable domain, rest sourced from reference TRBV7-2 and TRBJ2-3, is GAGVSQSPSNKVTEKGKDVELRCDPISGHTALYWYRQSLGQGLEFLIYFQGNSAPDKSGLPSDRFSAERTGGSVSTLTIQRTQQEDSAVYLCASSLRADTQYFGPGTRLTVL.

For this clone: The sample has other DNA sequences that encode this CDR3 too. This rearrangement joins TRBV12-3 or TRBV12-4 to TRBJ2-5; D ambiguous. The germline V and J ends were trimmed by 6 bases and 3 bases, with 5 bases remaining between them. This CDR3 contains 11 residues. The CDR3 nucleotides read TGTGCCAGCAGCCGTGAAGAGACCCAGTACTTC. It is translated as CASSREETQYF.

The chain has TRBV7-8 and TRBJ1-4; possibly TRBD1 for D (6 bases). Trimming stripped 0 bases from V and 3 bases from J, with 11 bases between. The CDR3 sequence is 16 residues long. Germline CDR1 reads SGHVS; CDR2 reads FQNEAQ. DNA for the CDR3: TGTGCCAGCAGCTTAGCGTTCGGGGGGCCTAATGAAAAACTGTTTTTT. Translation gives CASSLAFGGPNEKLFF.

The CDR3 region has the DNA TGTGCCAGCAGTCTCCGACTAGCGGGAGGGGGCTACAATGAGCAGTTCTTC. Protein product: CASSLRLAGGGYNEQFF. V gene TRBV2 combines with J gene TRBJ2-1, with 14 bases aligning to TRBD2. Germline V gene lookup returns CDR1 SNHLY and CDR2 FYNNEI. V shed 5 bases, J shed 3 bases, and the junction held 6 bases outside the gene matches. The CDR3 spans 17 residues. The full variable domain, completed using reference TRBV2 and TRBJ2-1, is EPEVTQTPSHQVTQMGQEVILRCVPISNHLYFYWYRQILGQKVEFLVSFYNNEISEKSEIFDDQFSVERPDGSNFTLKIRSTKLEDSAMYFCASSLRLAGGGYNEQFFGPGTRLTVL.